This is a list of T cell receptor beta chains from one sample in a study of siplizumab effects on memory and regulatory T cells. TCRdb's table, derived via immunoSEQ multiplex PCR, lists solely in-frame clones and lacks some. The data hold tens of thousands of clones, with roughly nine tenths observed a single time. Sample: naive CD8+ T cells sorted from blood. The receptors come from a human donor in good health. Each CDR3 is given with its conserved first and last residue. D genes are given only for firm matches. A clone size is listed for some rows: how often the clone was seen (once, few, many), or a class if it is expanded.

>NA|NA|TRBV4-1|TRBJ2-7
TGCGCCAGCAGTCGCATTCAGGGACTCCTAGGCGAGCAGTACTTC
CASSRIQGLLGEQYF
>NA|NA|TRBV4-1|TRBJ2-7
TGCGCCAGCAGCCAAGGGTGGCAGGTCTCCTACGAGCAGTACTTC
CASSQGWQVSYEQYF
>NA|NA|TRBV6-5|TRBJ2-7
TGTGCCAGCAGTCCGGGAAGCCGCTACGAGCAGTACTTC
CASSPGSRYEQYF
>NA|NA|TRBV19|TRBJ2-1
TGTGCCAGTAGTATGGGGGGGCAGGTCGGCGAGCAGTTCTTC
CASSMGGQVGEQFF
>NA|NA|TRBV6-5|TRBJ2-1
TGTGCCAGCAGTTACTCTGGCGGGAACTACAATGAGCAGTTCTTC
CASSYSGGNYNEQFF
>NA|few|TRBV29-1|TRBJ1-1
TGCAGCGTGTGGGGAGGAGGTGTAGCTTTCTTT
CSVWGGGVAFF
>NA|once|TRBV7-8|TRBJ1-1
TGTGCCAGCAGCCTAAACACTGAAGCTTTCTTT
CASSLNTEAFF
>NA|NA|TRBV27|TRBJ1-5
TGTGCCAGCAGTCCGATGGACGCCGGGCCCCAGCATTTT
CASSPMDAGPQHF
>NA|NA|TRBV6-5|TRBJ2-1
TGTGCCAGCAGTTACGGCGGTGAGCAGTTCTTC
CASSYGGEQFF
>NA|few|TRBV7-9|TRBJ2-5
TGTGCCAGCAGCTTAGCCGCATCCGGGTTGGGGGAGACCCAGTACTTC
CASSLAASGLGETQYF
>NA|NA|TRBV19|TRBJ1-5
TGTGCCAGTAGTATATCGGGGGGAGGGCAGCCCCAGCATTTT
CASSISGGGQPQHF
>TRBD1|NA|TRBV9|TRBJ1-2
TGTGCCAGCAGCGGTGGACAGGGTGGCTACACCTTC
CASSGGQGGYTF
>TRBD1|NA|TRBV6-6|TRBJ1-1
TGTGCCAGCAGTTGGGGACAGACAAACACTGAAGCTTTCTTT
CASSWGQTNTEAFF
>TRBD1|NA|TRBV18|TRBJ2-7
TGTGCCAGCTCACCCGGACCCAGGACAGGGATTTACGAGCAGTACTTC
CASSPGPRTGIYEQYF
>NA|NA|TRBV6-5|TRBJ1-1
TGTGCCAGCAGTTACTCGGGCGGGTACACTGAAGCTTTCTTT
CASSYSGGYTEAFF
>NA|NA|TRBV21-1|TRBJ1-4
TGTGCCAGCCCCGCCGACAGGGCCGAGATGCCTAATGAAAAACTGTTTTTT
CASPADRAEMPNEKLFF
>TRBD1|once|TRBV18|TRBJ2-5
TGTGCCAGCTCACCACGGAGAGACAGGGTGGAAGAGACCCAGTACTTC
CASSPRRDRVEETQYF
>NA|NA|TRBV5-1|TRBJ2-7
TGCGCCAGCAGCCTTGGAGTTACATCCTACGAGCAGTACTTC
CASSLGVTSYEQYF
>TRBD2|NA|TRBV4-2|TRBJ2-7
TGTGCCAGCAGACAAACTAGCGGGAAGGACGAGCAGTACTTC
CASRQTSGKDEQYF
>NA|NA|TRBV5-5|TRBJ1-5
TGTGCCAGCAGTCTGATCTCCGGGACACCAGGGCCCCAGCATTTT
CASSLISGTPGPQHF
>NA|NA|TRBV20-1|TRBJ1-1
TGCAGTGCAGTAATGAACACTGAAGCTTTCTTT
CSAVMNTEAFF
>NA|NA|TRBV6-1|TRBJ1-1
TGTGCCAGCAGTGATCTTTTATCCCAGGGCTTGGACACTGAAGCTTTCTTT
CASSDLLSQGLDTEAFF
>TRBD2|NA|TRBV19|TRBJ2-1
TGTGCCAGTAGTATCGGTGCGGGAGTAGTCGGTGAGCAGTTCTTC
CASSIGAGVVGEQFF
>NA|NA|TRBV6-4|TRBJ1-5
TGTGCCAGCAGTGCGACAGAGAATCAGCCCCAGCATTTT
CASSATENQPQHF
>TRBD2|NA|TRBV11-2|TRBJ2-2
TGTGCCAGCAGCTTAGTATGGCGGGAGGGCCCCACCGGGGAGCTGTTTTTT
CASSLVWREGPTGELFF
>NA|NA|TRBV6-5|TRBJ2-2
TGTGCCAGCAGTTCCCTCAGGGGCTTGAACACCGGGGAGCTGTTTTTT
CASSSLRGLNTGELFF
>NA|once|TRBV27|TRBJ2-5
TGTGCCAGCAGCCTAAACTTCCAAGAGACCCAGTACTTC
CASSLNFQETQYF
>TRBD1|NA|TRBV7-9|TRBJ2-5
TGTGCCAGCAGCAAGGGACAGGCCAGGGAGACCCAGTACTTC
CASSKGQARETQYF
>NA|few|TRBV30|TRBJ1-1
TGTGCCTGGACTACGAATCTGAACACTGAAGCTTTCTTT
CAWTTNLNTEAFF
>NA|NA|TRBV5-1|TRBJ2-3
TGCGCCAGCAGCTTAAGCGGAATCAGCACAGATACGCAGTATTTT
CASSLSGISTDTQYF
>NA|NA|TRBV13|TRBJ2-7
TGTGCCAGCAGCTTGGTGGGCAGGGGTGGGCACGAGCAGTACTTC
CASSLVGRGGHEQYF
>NA|few|TRBV19|TRBJ2-2
TGTGCCAGTAGTATCCGCACCGGGGAGCTGTTTTTT
CASSIRTGELFF
>NA|NA|TRBV4-2|TRBJ2-1
TGTGCCAGCAGCCAAGTTCAGGGTGAGGGGGATGAGCAGTTCTTC
CASSQVQGEGDEQFF
>NA|NA|TRBV25-1|TRBJ2-7
TGTGCCAGCAGTGAATACACCCCCTACGAGCAGTACTTC
CASSEYTPYEQYF
>NA|NA|TRBV2|TRBJ1-2
TGTGCCAGCAGTGGGGATGGTTCACTCAATGGCTACACCTTC
CASSGDGSLNGYTF
>TRBD2|NA|TRBV12-5|TRBJ2-1
TGTGCTAGTGGTTTCGTAGCGGGAGTTGCAGATGAGCAGTTCTTC
CASGFVAGVADEQFF
>TRBD2|NA|TRBV18|TRBJ2-1
TGTGCCAGCTCCCCGGGACTAGCGGGAGTAGTAAGTGAGCAGTTCTTC
CASSPGLAGVVSEQFF
>NA|NA|TRBV6-6|TRBJ1-1
TGTGCCAGCAGTTATGGGGTCAGGGGCCCCACTGAAGCTTTCTTT
CASSYGVRGPTEAFF
>NA|NA|TRBV7-9|TRBJ1-2
TGTGCCAGCAGCCTCTCGGGAGTTTGGGAGATCGGCTACACCTTC
CASSLSGVWEIGYTF
>NA|NA|TRBV6-5|TRBJ2-7
TGTGCCAGCAGTTCCAACTACGAGCAGTACTTC
CASSSNYEQYF
>NA|NA|TRBV15|TRBJ2-7
TGTGCCACCAGCAATCCGGGACGGACCCTTTACGAGCAGTACTTC
CATSNPGRTLYEQYF
>NA|NA|TRBV7-8|TRBJ1-1
TGTGCCAGCAGCAGTAACAGGGTATTTATTTTCGAGAACACTGAAGCTTTCTTT
CASSSNRVFIFENTEAFF
>TRBD1|once|TRBV12-5|TRBJ1-5
TGTGCTAGTGGTTTGTCCACAGGGGAGAGGGTCGGCAATCAGCCCCAGCATTTT
CASGLSTGERVGNQPQHF
>TRBD1|NA|TRBV19|TRBJ1-5
TGTGCCAGTAGTAGGACAGGGGCAAATCAGCCCCAGCATTTT
CASSRTGANQPQHF
>NA|NA|TRBV7-2|TRBJ2-3
TGTGCCAGCAGCTTAGGCACAGATACGCAGTATTTT
CASSLGTDTQYF
>NA|NA|TRBV7-9|TRBJ1-3
TGTGCCAGCAGCTTATCCTTCGAGCTTATGGAAAACACCATATATTTT
CASSLSFELMENTIYF
>NA|NA|TRBV6-6|TRBJ1-1
TGTGCCAGCAGGTTCGCAGGGGTGGAATGGACTGAAGCTTTCTTT
CASRFAGVEWTEAFF
>TRBD1|NA|TRBV13|TRBJ1-2
TGTGCCAGCAGTGAGACAGGGGGAGCTAACTATGGCTACACCTTC
CASSETGGANYGYTF
>TRBD1|NA|TRBV5-1|TRBJ2-7
TGCGCCAGCAGCTTGCCCAGGGGGCACGAGCAGTACTTC
CASSLPRGHEQYF
>TRBD2|NA|TRBV7-9|TRBJ2-1
TGTGCCAGCAGCCCGTTAGCGGGAGTGTACAATGAGCAGTTCTTC
CASSPLAGVYNEQFF
>NA|NA|TRBV2|TRBJ2-7
TGTGCCAGCAGTGAAAGTGGGACGGCTATTTCCTACGAGCAGTACTTC
CASSESGTAISYEQYF